Listed below are T cell receptor beta chains from one sample, sequenced in a study of OX40 agonist ivuxolimab in advanced cancers. TCRdb's copy holds only in-frame clones and misses some; the assay was immunoSEQ multiplex PCR. The sample yields about 49,000 clones, approximately 80% seen once. Sequences were derived from CD4+ or CD8+ T cells sorted from blood, sampled in a trial of the OX40 agonist ivuxolimab. These receptor sequences come from an adult with an advanced solid tumor such as melanoma, head and neck, liver or kidney cancer. Each CDR3 is given with its conserved first and last residue. Rows give clone size only sometimes, using once, few, many, or a class for an expanded clone.

v_gene	j_gene	abundance	CDR3aa
TRBV27	TRBJ2-1	NA	CASSQGTSGVNEQFF
TRBV4-1	TRBJ1-1	medium-sized	CASSQGGAEAFF
TRBV7-2	TRBJ2-1	NA	CASSFWGPYNEQFF
TRBV29-1	TRBJ1-1	few	CSVGTGGAFF
TRBV5-4	TRBJ2-5	NA	CASSRGREETQYF
TRBV7-9	TRBJ2-7	NA	CASSLGVSPPYEQYF
TRBV28	TRBJ1-3	NA	CASRRSGYSGNTIYF
TRBV5-1	TRBJ2-7	NA	CASSFTGTSYEQYF
TRBV15	TRBJ1-5	NA	CATSFGTPSIQPQHF
TRBV19	TRBJ1-6	NA	CASSIRGINSPLHF
TRBV7-9	TRBJ2-5	NA	CASSFSEGETQYF
TRBV9	TRBJ2-1	NA	CASSVRWDEQFF
TRBV5-1	TRBJ1-2	NA	CASSRSEGYSGYTF
TRBV6-5	TRBJ2-2	NA	CASSPQRSNTGELFF
TRBV9	TRBJ2-1	NA	CASSVDWGPSNEQFF
TRBV27	TRBJ1-6	few	CASSSGGAGSPLHF